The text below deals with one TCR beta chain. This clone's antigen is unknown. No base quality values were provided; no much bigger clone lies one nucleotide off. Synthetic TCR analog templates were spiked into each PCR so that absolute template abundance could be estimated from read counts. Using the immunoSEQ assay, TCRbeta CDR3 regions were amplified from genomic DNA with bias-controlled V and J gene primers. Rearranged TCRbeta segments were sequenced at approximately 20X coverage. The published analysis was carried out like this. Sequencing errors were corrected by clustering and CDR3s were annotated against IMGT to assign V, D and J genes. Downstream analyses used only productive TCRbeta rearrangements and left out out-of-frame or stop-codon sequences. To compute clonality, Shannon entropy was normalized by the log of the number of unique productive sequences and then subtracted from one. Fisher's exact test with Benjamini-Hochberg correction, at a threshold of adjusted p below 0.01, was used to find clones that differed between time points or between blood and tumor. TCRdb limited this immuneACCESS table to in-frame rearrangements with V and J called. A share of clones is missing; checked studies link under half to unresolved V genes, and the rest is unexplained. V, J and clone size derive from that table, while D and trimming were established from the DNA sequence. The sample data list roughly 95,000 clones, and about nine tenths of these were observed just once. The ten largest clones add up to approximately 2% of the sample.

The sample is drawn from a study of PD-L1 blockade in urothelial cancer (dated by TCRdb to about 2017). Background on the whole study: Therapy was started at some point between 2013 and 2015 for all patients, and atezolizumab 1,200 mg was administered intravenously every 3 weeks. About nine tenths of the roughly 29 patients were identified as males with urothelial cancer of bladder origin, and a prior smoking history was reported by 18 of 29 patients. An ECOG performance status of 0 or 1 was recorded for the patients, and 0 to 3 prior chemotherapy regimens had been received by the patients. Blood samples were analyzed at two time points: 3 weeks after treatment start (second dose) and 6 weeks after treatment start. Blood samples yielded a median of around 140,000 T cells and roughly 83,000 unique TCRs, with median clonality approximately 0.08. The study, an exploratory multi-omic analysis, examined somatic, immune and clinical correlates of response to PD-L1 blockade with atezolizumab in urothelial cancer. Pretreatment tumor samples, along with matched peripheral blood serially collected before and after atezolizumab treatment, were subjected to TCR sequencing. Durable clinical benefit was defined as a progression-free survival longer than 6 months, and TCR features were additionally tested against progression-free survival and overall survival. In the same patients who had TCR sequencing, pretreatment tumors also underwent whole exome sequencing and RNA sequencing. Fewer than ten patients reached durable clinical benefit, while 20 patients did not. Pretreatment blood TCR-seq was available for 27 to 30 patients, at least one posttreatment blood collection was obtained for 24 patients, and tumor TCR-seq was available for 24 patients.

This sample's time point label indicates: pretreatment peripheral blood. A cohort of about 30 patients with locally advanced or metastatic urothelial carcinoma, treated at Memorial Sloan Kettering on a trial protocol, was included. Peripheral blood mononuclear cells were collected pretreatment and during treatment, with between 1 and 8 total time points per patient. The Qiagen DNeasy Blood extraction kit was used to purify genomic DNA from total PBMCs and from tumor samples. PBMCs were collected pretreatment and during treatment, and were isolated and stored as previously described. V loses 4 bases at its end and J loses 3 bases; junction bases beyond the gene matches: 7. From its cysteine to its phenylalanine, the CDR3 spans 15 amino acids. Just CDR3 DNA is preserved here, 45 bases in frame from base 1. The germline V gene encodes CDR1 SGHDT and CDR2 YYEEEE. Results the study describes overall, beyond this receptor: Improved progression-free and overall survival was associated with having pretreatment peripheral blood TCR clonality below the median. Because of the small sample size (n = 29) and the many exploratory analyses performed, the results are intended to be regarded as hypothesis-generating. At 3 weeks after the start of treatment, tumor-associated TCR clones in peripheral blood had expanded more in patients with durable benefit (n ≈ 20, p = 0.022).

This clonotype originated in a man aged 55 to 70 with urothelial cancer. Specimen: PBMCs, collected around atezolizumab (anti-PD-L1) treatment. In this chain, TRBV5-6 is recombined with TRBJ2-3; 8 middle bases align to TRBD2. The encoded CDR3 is CASSLPGGKTDTQYF. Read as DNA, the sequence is TGTGCCAGCAGCCTACCGGGGGGGAAAACAGATACGCAGTATTTT.